One T cell receptor beta chain is described in this entry. Antigen specificity is unknown. The data belong to a study of Ad26.COV2.S vaccination and SARS-CoV-2 variants. Study information: Sample donor was a member of the COV1001 Ad26.COV2.S trial arm. Intramuscular Ad26.COV2.S doses were given once or twice, 56 days apart. Study outcomes and limitations: Researchers reported similar non-spike TCR breadth in vaccine and placebo recipients.

Indicated treatment: 19 received Ad26.COV2.S at low or high dose, single or two shots; about five received placebo; per-sample allocation not given. The study sampled participants on day 63 after the first vaccine or placebo injection. The study used a vaccine consisting of an Ad26 vector that expressed Wuhan-strain SARS-CoV-2 spike. Clones were sequenced by immunoSEQ multiplex PCR, and TCRdb holds only the in-frame ones, with some missing. Of around 450,000 clones in the sample, around 90% were seen once. This receptor was taken from a person aged 18 to 59 who received the Ad26.COV2.S COVID-19 vaccine or a placebo. This specimen consisted of peripheral blood, obtained in a trial of Ad26.COV2.S vaccine versus placebo.

The CDR3 DNA is TGTGCCAGCAGCCAAGAGAACGGGGAGCTGTTTTTT. Translating it yields CASSQENGELFF. The rearrangement links TRBV4-2 to TRBJ2-2; D remains unclear. Trimming removed 0 bases at V and 7 bases at J, with 3 bases between. Germline CDR1 reads LGHNA; CDR2 reads YNFKEQ. The CDR3 spans 12 residues.